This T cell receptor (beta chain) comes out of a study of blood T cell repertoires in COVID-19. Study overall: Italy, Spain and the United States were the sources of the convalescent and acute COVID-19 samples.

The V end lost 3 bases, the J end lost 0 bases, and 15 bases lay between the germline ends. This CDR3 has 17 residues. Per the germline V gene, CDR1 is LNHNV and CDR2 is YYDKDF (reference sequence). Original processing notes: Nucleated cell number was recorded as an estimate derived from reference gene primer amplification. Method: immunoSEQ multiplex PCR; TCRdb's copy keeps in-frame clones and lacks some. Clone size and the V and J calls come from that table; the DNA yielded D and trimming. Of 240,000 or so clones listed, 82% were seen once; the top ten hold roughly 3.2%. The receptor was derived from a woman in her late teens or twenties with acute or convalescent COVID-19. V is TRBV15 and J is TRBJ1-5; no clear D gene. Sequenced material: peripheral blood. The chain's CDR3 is CATSSARPGYSNQPQHF. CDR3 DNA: TGTGCCACCAGCAGCGCTCGCCCGGGGTATAGCAATCAGCCCCAGCATTTT.